A selection of T cell receptor beta chains follows, all from one sample in a study of blood T cell repertoires in COVID-19. Assay used: immunoSEQ multiplex PCR; TCRdb lists only in-frame clones, some missing. In the table there are approximately 74,000 clones, approximately 88% of which are singletons. Sample: peripheral blood. Every receptor here comes from a man older than 75 with active or convalescent COVID-19. The CDR3 runs from the conserved cysteine through the conserved F or W. A D gene is named only where the DNA matches it firmly. Only part of the rows carry a size: once, few, many, or a class if the clone is expanded.

J gene: TRBJ2-7; D gene: TRBD1; V gene: TRBV18; clone size: -; CDR3 protein: CASSLGQATYEQYF; CDR3 DNA: TGTGCCAGCTCACTAGGACAGGCCACCTACGAGCAGTACTTC
J gene: TRBJ2-1; D gene: -; V gene: TRBV5-8; clone size: few; CDR3 protein: CASQFASSYNEQFF; CDR3 DNA: TGTGCCAGCCAATTTGCTAGCTCCTACAATGAGCAGTTCTTC
J gene: TRBJ1-6; D gene: -; V gene: TRBV18; clone size: -; CDR3 protein: CASSPGPGHPPLHF; CDR3 DNA: TGTGCCAGCTCACCAGGCCCAGGCCACCCTCCCCTCCACTTT
J gene: TRBJ1-5; D gene: -; V gene: TRBV30; clone size: -; CDR3 protein: CAWSEGGAQPQHF; CDR3 DNA: TGTGCCTGGAGTGAGGGAGGGGCTCAGCCCCAGCATTTT
J gene: TRBJ2-7; D gene: TRBD1; V gene: TRBV15; clone size: -; CDR3 protein: CATSKGQKSYEQYF; CDR3 DNA: TGTGCCACCAGCAAGGGACAGAAGTCCTACGAGCAGTACTTC
J gene: TRBJ2-2; D gene: -; V gene: TRBV5-1; clone size: -; CDR3 protein: CASRPRGFMNTGELFF; CDR3 DNA: TGCGCCAGCAGGCCAAGGGGTTTTATGAACACCGGGGAGCTGTTTTTT
J gene: TRBJ1-2; D gene: -; V gene: TRBV4-1; clone size: -; CDR3 protein: CASSQDVTINYGYTF; CDR3 DNA: TGCGCCAGCAGCCAAGATGTCACAATTAACTATGGCTACACCTTC
J gene: TRBJ2-6; D gene: -; V gene: TRBV6-1; clone size: -; CDR3 protein: CASSETPTRAANVLTF; CDR3 DNA: TGTGCCAGCAGTGAAACCCCAACCAGGGCGGCCAACGTCCTGACTTTC
J gene: TRBJ2-5; D gene: -; V gene: TRBV27; clone size: few; CDR3 protein: CASSSIGSQETQYF; CDR3 DNA: TGTGCCAGCAGTTCAATTGGCAGTCAAGAGACCCAGTACTTC
J gene: TRBJ2-1; D gene: TRBD1; V gene: TRBV5-1; clone size: -; CDR3 protein: CASSLKTGSAINEQFF; CDR3 DNA: TGCGCCAGCAGCTTGAAGACAGGGTCCGCCATAAATGAGCAGTTCTTC
J gene: TRBJ1-6; D gene: TRBD1; V gene: TRBV15; clone size: few; CDR3 protein: CATSIDRGSSPLHF; CDR3 DNA: TGTGCCACCAGCATAGACAGGGGTAGTTCACCCCTCCACTTT
J gene: TRBJ2-7; D gene: -; V gene: TRBV7-8; clone size: -; CDR3 protein: CASSLWYGGKYSYEQYF; CDR3 DNA: TGTGCCAGCAGCTTATGGTATGGCGGGAAATACTCCTACGAGCAGTACTTC
J gene: TRBJ2-7; D gene: TRBD2; V gene: TRBV5-1; clone size: -; CDR3 protein: CASSLFGTGGEQYF; CDR3 DNA: TGCGCCAGCAGCTTGTTTGGTACGGGGGGCGAGCAGTACTTC
J gene: TRBJ2-1; D gene: TRBD1; V gene: TRBV19; clone size: -; CDR3 protein: CASSTGGNEQFF; CDR3 DNA: TGTGCCAGTAGTACAGGGGGCAATGAGCAGTTCTTC
J gene: TRBJ2-3; D gene: -; V gene: TRBV6-2/TRBV6-3; clone size: -; CDR3 protein: CASSYGQWYTDTQYF; CDR3 DNA: TGTGCCAGCAGTTACGGGCAGTGGTACACAGATACGCAGTATTTT
J gene: TRBJ2-3; D gene: TRBD1; V gene: TRBV19; clone size: -; CDR3 protein: CASSEGQGATDTQYF; CDR3 DNA: TGTGCCAGTAGTGAGGGACAGGGGGCCACAGATACGCAGTATTTT
J gene: TRBJ1-2; D gene: TRBD1; V gene: TRBV5-1; clone size: -; CDR3 protein: CASSLQGVYGYTF; CDR3 DNA: TGCGCCAGCAGCCTGCAGGGGGTCTATGGCTACACCTTC
J gene: TRBJ1-2; D gene: TRBD1; V gene: TRBV2; clone size: -; CDR3 protein: CASSEGQGGSYGYTF; CDR3 DNA: TGTGCCAGCAGTGAAGGGCAGGGGGGAAGCTATGGCTACACCTTC
J gene: TRBJ2-3; D gene: TRBD2; V gene: TRBV4-1; clone size: -; CDR3 protein: CASSLGTSGSTDTQYF; CDR3 DNA: TGCGCCAGCAGCCTAGGGACTAGCGGTAGCACAGATACGCAGTATTTT
J gene: TRBJ2-1; D gene: TRBD2; V gene: TRBV9; clone size: many; CDR3 protein: CASSVSGGRVYNEQFF; CDR3 DNA: TGTGCCAGCAGCGTAAGCGGCGGGAGAGTCTACAATGAGCAGTTCTTC
J gene: TRBJ2-7; D gene: -; V gene: TRBV30; clone size: -; CDR3 protein: CAWSSKSYEQYF; CDR3 DNA: TGTGCCTGGAGTAGCAAGTCCTACGAGCAGTACTTC
J gene: TRBJ1-1; D gene: -; V gene: TRBV29-1; clone size: once; CDR3 protein: CSVEDRGWTEAFF; CDR3 DNA: TGCAGCGTTGAAGATCGGGGTTGGACTGAAGCTTTCTTT
J gene: TRBJ2-5; D gene: -; V gene: TRBV3-1/TRBV3-2; clone size: -; CDR3 protein: CASSQDSGGKTQYF; CDR3 DNA: TGTGCCAGCAGCCAAGATTCAGGAGGAAAGACCCAGTACTTC
J gene: TRBJ1-5; D gene: TRBD1; V gene: TRBV10-3; clone size: -; CDR3 protein: CAIGGQGNDNQPQHF; CDR3 DNA: TGTGCCATCGGGGGACAGGGAAACGACAATCAGCCCCAGCATTTT
J gene: TRBJ2-3; D gene: TRBD2; V gene: TRBV30; clone size: -; CDR3 protein: CAWRLAGAADTQYF; CDR3 DNA: TGTGCCTGGAGGTTAGCGGGAGCTGCAGATACGCAGTATTTT
J gene: TRBJ2-1; D gene: -; V gene: TRBV18; clone size: -; CDR3 protein: CASSPPGQPYNEQFF; CDR3 DNA: TGTGCCAGCTCACCACCGGGACAACCCTACAATGAGCAGTTCTTC
J gene: TRBJ2-3; D gene: -; V gene: TRBV6-1; clone size: -; CDR3 protein: CASSDTRYTQYF; CDR3 DNA: TGTGCCAGCAGTGACACCCGGTATACGCAGTATTTT
J gene: TRBJ2-7; D gene: -; V gene: TRBV6-1; clone size: -; CDR3 protein: CASSESRTTSYEQYF; CDR3 DNA: TGTGCCAGCAGTGAGTCCCGGACAACCTCCTACGAGCAGTACTTC
J gene: TRBJ1-1; D gene: -; V gene: TRBV5-1; clone size: once; CDR3 protein: CASSLPGTEAFF; CDR3 DNA: TGCGCCAGCAGCTTGCCAGGGACAGAAGCTTTCTTT
J gene: TRBJ1-5; D gene: -; V gene: TRBV5-8; clone size: -; CDR3 protein: CASSLVTGLGNQPQHF; CDR3 DNA: TGTGCCAGCAGCCTCGTCACAGGGTTGGGCAATCAGCCCCAGCATTTT
J gene: TRBJ1-1; D gene: -; V gene: TRBV5-1; clone size: -; CDR3 protein: CASSFAGGTEAFF; CDR3 DNA: TGCGCCAGCAGCTTTGCAGGAGGGACTGAAGCTTTCTTT
J gene: TRBJ2-5; D gene: -; V gene: TRBV5-6; clone size: -; CDR3 protein: CASSLVQEEQETQYF; CDR3 DNA: TGTGCCAGCAGCTTGGTTCAAGAGGAACAAGAGACCCAGTACTTC
J gene: TRBJ2-5; D gene: TRBD2; V gene: TRBV30; clone size: -; CDR3 protein: CAWSLAGGNKETQYF; CDR3 DNA: TGTGCCTGGAGTCTAGCGGGAGGGAATAAAGAAACCCAGTACTTC
J gene: TRBJ1-4; D gene: -; V gene: TRBV27; clone size: -; CDR3 protein: CASSLSRGGKLFF; CDR3 DNA: TGTGCCAGCAGTTTAAGTAGGGGAGGAAAACTGTTTTTT
J gene: TRBJ2-7; D gene: TRBD2; V gene: TRBV5-1; clone size: -; CDR3 protein: CASSSNAGGPGEQYF; CDR3 DNA: TGCGCCAGCAGCTCGAACGCGGGAGGGCCGGGAGAGCAGTACTTC
J gene: TRBJ1-6; D gene: -; V gene: TRBV27; clone size: -; CDR3 protein: CASSRGYNSPLHF; CDR3 DNA: TGTGCCAGCAGTCGGGGTTATAATTCACCCCTCCACTTT
J gene: TRBJ2-1; D gene: -; V gene: TRBV5-4; clone size: -; CDR3 protein: CASSSGTPKFEQFF; CDR3 DNA: TGTGCCAGCAGCTCCGGGACTCCTAAATTCGAGCAGTTCTTC
J gene: TRBJ1-3; D gene: -; V gene: TRBV19; clone size: -; CDR3 protein: CASSPQSLNPDTIYF; CDR3 DNA: TGTGCCAGTAGCCCACAGAGTCTCAACCCGGACACCATATATTTT
J gene: TRBJ1-1; D gene: TRBD1; V gene: TRBV11-3; clone size: -; CDR3 protein: CASSTTGGGEAFF; CDR3 DNA: TGTGCCAGCAGCACGACAGGGGGGGGTGAAGCTTTCTTT
J gene: TRBJ2-1; D gene: TRBD1; V gene: TRBV19; clone size: -; CDR3 protein: CASSIVWDRGYNEQFF; CDR3 DNA: TGTGCCAGTAGTATAGTGTGGGACAGGGGCTACAATGAGCAGTTCTTC
J gene: TRBJ2-7; D gene: TRBD2; V gene: TRBV6-2/TRBV6-3; clone size: -; CDR3 protein: CASSYSSGSLVEQYF; CDR3 DNA: TGTGCCAGCAGTTACAGTAGCGGGAGTTTGGTCGAGCAGTACTTC
J gene: TRBJ2-1; D gene: TRBD1; V gene: TRBV27; clone size: -; CDR3 protein: CASSLFFHRGQGEQFF; CDR3 DNA: TGTGCCAGCAGTTTATTTTTCCACAGGGGGCAGGGTGAGCAGTTCTTC
J gene: TRBJ1-1; D gene: TRBD1; V gene: TRBV30; clone size: -; CDR3 protein: CAWSSDRAEAFF; CDR3 DNA: TGTGCCTGGAGCTCTGACAGGGCTGAAGCTTTCTTT
J gene: TRBJ2-7; D gene: -; V gene: TRBV18; clone size: -; CDR3 protein: CASSPDRVHEQYF; CDR3 DNA: TGTGCCAGCTCACCGGATCGGGTTCACGAGCAGTACTTC
J gene: TRBJ1-1; D gene: TRBD1; V gene: TRBV6-5; clone size: -; CDR3 protein: CASSLGQGTLLAFF; CDR3 DNA: TGTGCCAGCAGTCTCGGACAGGGTACTTTGTTGGCTTTCTTT
J gene: TRBJ2-3; D gene: -; V gene: TRBV14; clone size: -; CDR3 protein: CASSQGPGFRTDTQYF; CDR3 DNA: TGTGCCAGCAGCCAAGGTCCCGGGTTTAGGACAGATACGCAGTATTTT
J gene: TRBJ2-5; D gene: -; V gene: TRBV6-5; clone size: -; CDR3 protein: CASSQSVETQYF; CDR3 DNA: TGTGCCAGCAGTCAAAGCGTGGAGACCCAGTACTTC
J gene: TRBJ2-3; D gene: -; V gene: TRBV5-4; clone size: medium-sized; CDR3 protein: CASSLSGRPSTDTQYF; CDR3 DNA: TGTGCCAGCAGCTTGTCTGGCCGTCCTAGCACAGATACGCAGTATTTT
J gene: TRBJ2-5; D gene: -; V gene: TRBV12-3/TRBV12-4; clone size: -; CDR3 protein: CASSRQQETQYF; CDR3 DNA: TGTGCCAGCAGTAGACAGCAAGAGACCCAGTACTTC
J gene: TRBJ2-7; D gene: -; V gene: TRBV6-6; clone size: -; CDR3 protein: CASSLTQHEQYF; CDR3 DNA: TGTGCCAGCAGTCTCACACAGCACGAGCAGTACTTC
J gene: TRBJ1-1; D gene: TRBD1; V gene: TRBV18; clone size: -; CDR3 protein: CASSRGQGYEAFF; CDR3 DNA: TGTGCCAGCTCCCGCGGACAGGGGTATGAAGCTTTCTTT
J gene: TRBJ1-5; D gene: TRBD1; V gene: TRBV30; clone size: once; CDR3 protein: CAWSLGQGAGQPQHF; CDR3 DNA: TGTGCCTGGAGCTTGGGACAGGGGGCAGGCCAGCCCCAGCATTTT
J gene: TRBJ2-7; D gene: TRBD1; V gene: TRBV18; clone size: -; CDR3 protein: CASSPSGQGLEQYF; CDR3 DNA: TGTGCCAGCTCACCATCGGGACAGGGGCTCGAGCAGTACTTC
J gene: TRBJ1-2; D gene: -; V gene: TRBV9; clone size: -; CDR3 protein: CASSVSGGRRYGYTF; CDR3 DNA: TGTGCCAGCAGCGTATCCGGGGGGCGCCGCTATGGCTACACCTTC